The source of this TCR beta chain is a study of human T cells and chemical hapten exposure. V was pared by 0 bases and J by 1 base, with 0 bases of the junction left unmatched. The V gene's germline CDR1 is DFQATT and CDR2 SNEGSKA (reference sequence). The CDR3 sequence is 16 residues long. There are a few counts of this clonotype. TCRdb re-called the RACE reads through MiXCR, storing one row per CDR3 protein. The data contain roughly 180,000 distinct CDR3 sequences, about 14% of them singletons. Time point in this sample: patch test 1, 2 weeks after DPC sensitization. The treatment denotes: therapeutic diphenylcyclopropenone sensitization with weekly scalp DPC.

The material sequenced was whole blood, taken in connection with sensitization to the hapten diphenylcyclopropenone (DPC). This sequence was found in a woman in her thirties with alopecia areata. Some clones in this sample may be carry-over from other donors' samples. This sequence joins TRBV20-1 and TRBJ2-1, with 13 bases that match TRBD2. As DNA, the CDR3 is TGCAGTGCTAGAGAACTAGCGGGAGGGTCCTACAATGAGCAGTTCTTC. It is translated as CSARELAGGSYNEQFF.